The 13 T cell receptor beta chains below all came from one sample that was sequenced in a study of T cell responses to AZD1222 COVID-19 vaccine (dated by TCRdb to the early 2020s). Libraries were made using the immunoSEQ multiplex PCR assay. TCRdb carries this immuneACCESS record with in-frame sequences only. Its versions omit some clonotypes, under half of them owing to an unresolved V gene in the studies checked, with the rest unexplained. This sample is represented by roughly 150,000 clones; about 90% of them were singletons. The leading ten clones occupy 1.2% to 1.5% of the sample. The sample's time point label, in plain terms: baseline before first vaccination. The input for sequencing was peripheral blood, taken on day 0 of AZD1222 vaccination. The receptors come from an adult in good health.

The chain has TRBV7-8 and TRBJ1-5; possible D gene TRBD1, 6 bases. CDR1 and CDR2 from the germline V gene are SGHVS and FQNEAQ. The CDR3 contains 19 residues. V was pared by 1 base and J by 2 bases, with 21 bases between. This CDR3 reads CASSLVRAGDDWGNQPQHF. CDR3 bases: TGTGCCAGCAGCTTAGTTAGGGCAGGGGATGATTGGGGCAATCAGCCCCAGCATTTT.

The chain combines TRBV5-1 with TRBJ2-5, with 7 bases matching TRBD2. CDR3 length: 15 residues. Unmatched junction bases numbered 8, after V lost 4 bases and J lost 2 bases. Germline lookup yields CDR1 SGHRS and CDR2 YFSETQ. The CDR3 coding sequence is TGCGCCAGCAGCCCCCCCCCGGGACTACAAGAGACCCAGTACTTC. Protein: CASSPPPGLQETQYF.

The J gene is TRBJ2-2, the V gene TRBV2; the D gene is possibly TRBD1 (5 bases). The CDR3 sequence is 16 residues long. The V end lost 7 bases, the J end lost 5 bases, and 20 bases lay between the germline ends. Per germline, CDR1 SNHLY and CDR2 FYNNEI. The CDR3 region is CASTPRQLRLTGELFF. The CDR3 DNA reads TGTGCCAGCACTCCCCGACAGCTTAGGCTTACCGGGGAGCTGTTTTTT.

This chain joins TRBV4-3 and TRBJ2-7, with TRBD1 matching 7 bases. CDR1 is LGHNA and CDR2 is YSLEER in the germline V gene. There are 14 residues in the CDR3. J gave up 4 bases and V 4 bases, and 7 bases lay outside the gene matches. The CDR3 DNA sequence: TGCGCCAGCAGCCTCCGGGACAGAGATTACGAGCAGTACTTC. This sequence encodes CASSLRDRDYEQYF.

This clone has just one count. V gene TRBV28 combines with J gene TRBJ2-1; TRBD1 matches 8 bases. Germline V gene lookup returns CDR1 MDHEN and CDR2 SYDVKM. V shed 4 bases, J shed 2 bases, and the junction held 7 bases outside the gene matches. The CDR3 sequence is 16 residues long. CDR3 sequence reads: CASSSGGGLPYNEQFF. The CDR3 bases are TGTGCCAGCAGTTCAGGGGGCGGCCTCCCCTACAATGAGCAGTTCTTC.

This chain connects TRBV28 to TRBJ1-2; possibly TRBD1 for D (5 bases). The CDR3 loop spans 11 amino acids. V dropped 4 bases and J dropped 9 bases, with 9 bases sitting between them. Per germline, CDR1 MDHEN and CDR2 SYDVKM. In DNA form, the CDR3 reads TGTGCCAGCAGTTCGACAGTTAGCTACACCTTC. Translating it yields CASSSTVSYTF.

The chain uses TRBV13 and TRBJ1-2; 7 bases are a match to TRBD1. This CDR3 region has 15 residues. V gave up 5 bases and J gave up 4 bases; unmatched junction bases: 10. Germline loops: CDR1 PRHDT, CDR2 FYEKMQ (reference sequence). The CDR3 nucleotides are TGTGCCAGCAGCCCGAGGGACAGAATCCTCTATGGCTACACCTTC. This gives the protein CASSPRDRILYGYTF.

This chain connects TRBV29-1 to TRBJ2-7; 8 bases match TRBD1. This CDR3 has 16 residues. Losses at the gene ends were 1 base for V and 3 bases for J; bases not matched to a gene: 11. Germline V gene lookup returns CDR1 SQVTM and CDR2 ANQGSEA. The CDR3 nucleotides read TGCAGCGTTGAAGCCCCAGGGGGCTCGGTTAGCTACGAGCAGTACTTC. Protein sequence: CSVEAPGGSVSYEQYF.

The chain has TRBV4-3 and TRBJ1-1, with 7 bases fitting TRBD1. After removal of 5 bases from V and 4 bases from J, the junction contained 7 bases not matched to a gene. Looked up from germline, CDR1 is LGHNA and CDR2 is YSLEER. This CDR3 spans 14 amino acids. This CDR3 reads CASSETGWGTEAFF. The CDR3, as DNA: TGCGCCAGCAGCGAGACAGGGTGGGGCACTGAAGCTTTCTTT.

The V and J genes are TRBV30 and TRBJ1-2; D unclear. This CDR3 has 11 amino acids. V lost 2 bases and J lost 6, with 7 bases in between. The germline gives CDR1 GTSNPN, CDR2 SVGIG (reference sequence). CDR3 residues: CAWSPPDGYTF. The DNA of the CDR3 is TGTGCCTGGAGTCCACCCGATGGCTACACCTTC.

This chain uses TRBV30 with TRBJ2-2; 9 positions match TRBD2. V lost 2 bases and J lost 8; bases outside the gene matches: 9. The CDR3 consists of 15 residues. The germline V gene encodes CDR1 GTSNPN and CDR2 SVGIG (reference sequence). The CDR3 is CAWSQAGGPAGELFF. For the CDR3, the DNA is TGTGCCTGGAGTCAGGCGGGAGGGCCGGCGGGGGAGCTGTTTTTT.

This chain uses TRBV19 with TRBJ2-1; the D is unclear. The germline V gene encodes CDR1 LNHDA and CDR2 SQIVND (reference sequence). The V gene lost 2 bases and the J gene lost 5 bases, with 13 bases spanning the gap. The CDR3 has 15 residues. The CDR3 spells CASSINNIENNEQFF. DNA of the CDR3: TGTGCCAGTAGTATAAACAATATCGAGAACAATGAGCAGTTCTTC.

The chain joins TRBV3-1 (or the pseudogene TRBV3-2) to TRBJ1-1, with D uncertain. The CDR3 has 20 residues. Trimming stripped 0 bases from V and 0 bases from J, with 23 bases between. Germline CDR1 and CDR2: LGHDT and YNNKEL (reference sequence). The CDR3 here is CASSQDGVVGAWPMNTEAFF. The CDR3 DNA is TGTGCCAGCAGCCAAGATGGGGTCGTAGGAGCCTGGCCAATGAACACTGAAGCTTTCTTT.